This is a list of T cell receptor beta chains from one sample in a study of blood T cell repertoires in COVID-19. Measured with immunoSEQ multiplex PCR; TCRdb has only the in-frame clones, and not every one. Here the sample spans about 200,000 clones, less than 85% being singletons. The sequenced material came from peripheral blood. Every receptor here comes from a woman older than 75 with COVID-19, enrolled during active disease. Each CDR3 is given with its conserved first and last residue. The order of the fields is clone size, J gene, V gene, D gene, CDR3 protein, CDR3 DNA. The D gene is left open where the match is weak. Not all rows give a size; the values are once, few, many and, for expanded clones, a class.

>NA|TRBJ1-5|TRBV7-8|NA
CASSSTGFNQPQHF
TGTGCCAGCAGCTCGACAGGATTCAATCAGCCCCAGCATTTT
>NA|TRBJ2-2|TRBV15|NA
CATSSPRGELFF
TGTGCCACCAGCAGCCCTCGGGGGGAGCTGTTTTTT
>NA|TRBJ1-4|TRBV19|NA
CASSPPGSEKLFF
TGTGCCAGTAGTCCCCCGGGGTCTGAAAAACTGTTTTTT
>NA|TRBJ2-1|TRBV15|NA
CATSRVPSGSYNEQFF
TGTGCCACCAGCAGAGTCCCCAGCGGGTCCTACAATGAGCAGTTCTTC
>NA|TRBJ1-5|TRBV7-2|TRBD1
CASSLVPGQGLQPQHF
TGTGCCAGCAGCTTAGTTCCGGGACAGGGGCTTCAGCCCCAGCATTTT
>few|TRBJ2-4|TRBV11-2|NA
CASSLRGGSSKNIQYF
TGTGCCAGCAGCTTGAGAGGGGGATCTTCCAAAAACATTCAGTACTTC
>few|TRBJ2-7|TRBV27|TRBD1
CASSLRGTGGGEQYF
TGTGCCAGCAGTTTACGTGGGACAGGGGGCGGCGAGCAGTACTTC
>NA|TRBJ2-6|TRBV7-3|NA
CASSLGGLVTGANVLTF
TGTGCCAGCAGCTTAGGCGGGCTCGTCACCGGGGCCAACGTCCTGACTTTC
>once|TRBJ1-6|TRBV6-5|TRBD1
CASSYSGTGMGSPLHF
TGTGCCAGCAGTTACTCGGGGACAGGGATGGGTTCACCCCTCCACTTT
>NA|TRBJ2-5|TRBV19|NA
CASSQGGTQYF
TGTGCCAGCTCGCAGGGGGGGACCCAGTACTTC
>NA|TRBJ2-2|TRBV4-1|NA
CASSQSQRTGELFF
TGCGCCAGCAGCCAGTCGCAGCGCACCGGGGAGCTGTTTTTT
>NA|TRBJ1-6|TRBV19|TRBD1
CATSEGANYNSPLHF
TGTGCCACCTCGGAGGGGGCAAACTATAATTCACCCCTCCACTTT
>NA|TRBJ1-4|TRBV5-1|NA
CASSLAGRAEGEKLFF
TGCGCCAGCAGCTTGGCCGGAAGGGCTGAGGGTGAAAAACTGTTTTTT
>NA|TRBJ2-1|TRBV12-3/TRBV12-4|NA
CASSLGGGGEQFF
TGTGCCAGCAGTTTGGGGGGGGGCGGTGAGCAGTTCTTC
>NA|TRBJ2-7|TRBV20-1|TRBD2
CSASGTSGRAGLQYF
TGCAGTGCTAGTGGAACTAGCGGGAGGGCTGGACTGCAGTACTTC
>NA|TRBJ2-1|TRBV28|TRBD2
CASSRPGLAGDNEQFF
TGTGCCAGCAGTCGACCGGGACTAGCGGGAGACAATGAGCAGTTCTTC
>few|TRBJ1-6|TRBV5-1|NA
CASSLDSRSSYNSPLHF
TGCGCCAGCAGCTTGGATAGCCGGAGCTCCTATAATTCACCCCTCCACTTT
>NA|TRBJ1-2|TRBV5-1|TRBD1
CASSFGTGGPFYGYTF
TGCGCCAGCAGCTTTGGGACAGGGGGCCCCTTCTATGGCTACACCTTC
>NA|TRBJ2-3|TRBV6-5|TRBD2
CASAPSGRALDTQYF
TGTGCCAGCGCACCAAGCGGGAGGGCGTTAGATACGCAGTATTTT
>NA|TRBJ1-2|TRBV21-1|NA
CASSKARKGNYGYTF
TGTGCCAGCAGCAAAGCCCGGAAGGGGAACTATGGCTACACCTTC
>NA|TRBJ2-7|TRBV4-2|TRBD2
CASSQGSGRTLYEQYF
TGTGCCAGCAGCCAAGGGAGCGGGAGGACCCTCTACGAGCAGTACTTC
>few|TRBJ2-7|TRBV28|NA
CASNYGSSPEQYF
TGTGCCAGCAATTACGGGAGTTCACCCGAGCAGTACTTC
>NA|TRBJ1-2|TRBV3-1/TRBV3-2|NA
CASSPGSAYGYTF
TGTGCCAGCAGCCCCGGCAGCGCCTATGGCTACACCTTC
>NA|TRBJ2-4|TRBV3-1/TRBV3-2|NA
CASSRAYAGAKNIQYF
TGTGCCAGCAGCCGGGCCTATGCGGGGGCCAAAAACATTCAGTACTTC
>NA|TRBJ2-5|TRBV6-5|TRBD1
CASSRQGARETQYF
TGTGCCAGCAGCCGACAGGGAGCGCGGGAGACCCAGTACTTC
>NA|TRBJ2-7|TRBV25-1|NA
CAAGTGSYEQYF
TGTGCCGCCGGAACAGGGTCCTACGAGCAGTACTTC
>NA|TRBJ1-2|TRBV7-2|TRBD1
CASSDRDRANYGYTF
TGTGCCAGCAGCGACCGGGACAGAGCTAACTATGGCTACACCTTC
>once|TRBJ1-3|TRBV28|NA
CASSWTFSGNTIYF
TGTGCCAGCAGTTGGACATTCTCTGGAAACACCATATATTTT
>NA|TRBJ2-7|TRBV6-5|NA
CASSRSGVEQYF
TGTGCCAGCAGTCGTTCAGGGGTCGAGCAGTACTTC
>NA|TRBJ1-5|TRBV5-1|TRBD1
CASSPTGGRQPQHF
TGCGCCAGCAGCCCTACAGGGGGCCGTCAGCCCCAGCATTTT
>once|TRBJ1-4|TRBV4-1|TRBD1
CASKDRGAEKLFF
TGCGCCAGTAAGGACAGGGGAGCTGAAAAACTGTTTTTT
>NA|TRBJ1-2|TRBV6-1|NA
CASSEVGGAEGYTF
TGTGCCAGCAGTGAAGTTGGGGGCGCGGAAGGCTACACCTTC
>NA|TRBJ2-7|TRBV18|NA
CASSPNRLGQYF
TGTGCCAGCTCACCAAACAGGCTAGGACAGTACTTC
>NA|TRBJ2-7|TRBV2|NA
CASRGAATYEQYF
TGTGCCAGCAGGGGCGCCGCGACCTACGAGCAGTACTTC
>NA|TRBJ2-5|TRBV5-4|TRBD2
CASSTPGAGGQETQYF
TGTGCCAGCAGCACCCCGGGGGCGGGGGGCCAAGAGACCCAGTACTTC
>NA|TRBJ1-2|TRBV19|NA
CASSTRAETGHRGYGYTF
TGTGCCAGTAGTACCCGAGCGGAGACAGGCCACAGAGGCTATGGCTACACCTTC
>once|TRBJ2-3|TRBV25-1|TRBD2
CASRPNSGGYTDTQYF
TGTGCCAGCAGGCCAAATAGCGGGGGGTACACAGATACGCAGTATTTT
>few|TRBJ2-1|TRBV29-1|TRBD2
CSVELVAGVNYNEQFF
TGCAGCGTTGAATTGGTAGCGGGAGTGAACTACAATGAGCAGTTCTTC
>NA|TRBJ2-1|TRBV7-3|NA
CASSLIADNNEQFF
TGTGCCAGCAGCTTAATAGCGGACAACAATGAGCAGTTCTTC
>NA|TRBJ1-1|TRBV28|TRBD1
CATNRGTHTEAFF
TGTGCCACCAACAGGGGGACACACACTGAAGCTTTCTTT
>NA|TRBJ2-3|TRBV27|TRBD2
CASSPRTSGDTQYF
TGTGCCAGCAGTCCAAGGACTAGCGGGGATACGCAGTATTTT
>NA|TRBJ1-5|TRBV10-1|TRBD1
CASSEMVGQQKNQPQHF
TGCGCCAGCAGCGAGATGGTGGGACAGCAGAAGAATCAGCCCCAGCATTTT
>once|TRBJ1-4|TRBV6-5|TRBD1
CASNNRGAAEKLFF
TGTGCCAGCAATAACAGGGGTGCGGCCGAAAAACTGTTTTTT
>NA|TRBJ1-5|TRBV6-1|NA
CASSEQINQPQHF
TGTGCCAGCAGTGAACAGATCAATCAGCCCCAGCATTTT
>NA|TRBJ2-3|TRBV24-1|NA
CATSDLGTSTDTQYF
TGTGCCACCAGTGATTTAGGGACAAGCACAGATACGCAGTATTTT
>once|TRBJ1-1|TRBV5-1|NA
CASSLGQVGTEAFF
TGCGCCAGCAGCTTGGGACAGGTGGGCACTGAAGCTTTCTTT
>NA|TRBJ1-1|TRBV6-5|NA
CASHQGLNTEAFF
TGTGCCAGTCACCAGGGTCTGAACACTGAAGCTTTCTTT
>NA|TRBJ2-4|TRBV15|NA
CATSRAGIEQNIQYF
TGTGCCACCAGCAGAGCAGGGATTGAGCAAAACATTCAGTACTTC
>NA|TRBJ2-7|TRBV6-5|NA
CASKGKQGGDYEQYF
TGTGCCAGCAAAGGAAAACAGGGTGGGGACTACGAGCAGTACTTC
>few|TRBJ1-2|TRBV6-5|NA
CASRVGVASNYGYTF
TGTGCCAGCAGGGTCGGAGTAGCGTCTAACTATGGCTACACCTTC
>few|TRBJ1-1|TRBV9|NA
CASGGAPDSLAFF
TGTGCCAGCGGAGGAGCCCCGGACAGCCTAGCTTTCTTT
>once|TRBJ1-1|TRBV11-2|NA
CASSLSRVGGAFF
TGTGCCAGCAGCTTATCCAGGGTGGGGGGAGCTTTCTTT
>NA|TRBJ2-3|TRBV18|NA
CASSSVLGGPKDTQYF
TGTGCCAGCTCCTCCGTCCTCGGGGGGCCGAAAGATACGCAGTATTTT
>few|TRBJ1-6|TRBV6-1|NA
CASSEWRGGNNSPLHF
TGTGCCAGCAGTGAATGGAGAGGGGGAAATAATTCACCCCTCCACTTT
>NA|TRBJ1-2|TRBV18|NA
CASSPGPGDYGYTF
TGTGCCAGCTCACCGGGGCCGGGCGACTATGGCTACACCTTC